The 10 T cell receptor beta chains below were found in one sample sequenced in a study of cytomegalovirus exposure and HLA in healthy donors. 13 Jbeta primers and 60 Vbeta primers were used for the PCR. TCRdb's table, derived via immunoSEQ multiplex PCR, lists solely in-frame clones and lacks some. The sample lists more than 150,000 clones; roughly four fifths were seen once. Sequencing was carried out using PBMCs. All receptors derive from a man over 45 in good health and CMV-seronegative.

The CDR3 nucleotides read TGTGCCAGCAGCCCCGCTACGGACAGGGGAAGCAATCAGCCCCAGCATTTT. Amino acid sequence: CASSPATDRGSNQPQHF. J is TRBJ1-5 and V is TRBV21-1; the D call of TRBD1 is as the table states it, not checked on the DNA. TRBV21-1 is a documented pseudogene. This CDR3 is 17 amino acids long.

This clone was counted between two and nine times. The V gene is TRBV5-1, the J gene TRBJ1-1; no clear D. The CDR3 has 12 amino acids. The V end was cut by 4 bases, the J end by 1 base, with 5 bases between. Germline loops: CDR1 SGHRS, CDR2 YFSETQ. CDR3 protein: CASSRGNTEAFF. The CDR3, as DNA: TGCGCCAGCAGCCGAGGGAACACTGAAGCTTTCTTT.

Points on this clone: At the DNA level, this CDR3 is encoded by other sequences in the same sample as well. The genes are TRBV7-9 and TRBJ1-5; D not resolved. The germline V gene has CDR1 SEHNR and CDR2 FQNEAQ (reference sequence). The CDR3 sequence is 14 residues long. V was pared by 1 base and J by 4 bases, with 8 bases between. The CDR3 loop is CASSLVGGNQPQHF. CDR3 nucleotide sequence: TGTGCCAGCAGCTTAGTAGGCGGTAATCAGCCCCAGCATTTT.

This chain joins TRBV29-1 and TRBJ1-4; tentative D call: TRBD1 (5 bases). In germline, CDR1 is SQVTM, CDR2 ANQGSEA. CDR3 length: 14 residues. Trimming shortened V by 3 bases and J by 0 bases, and 8 bases separated the two germline ends. In DNA form, the CDR3 reads TGCAGCGTTGAGGCAGGGTCAACTAATGAAAAACTGTTTTTT. This translates into CSVEAGSTNEKLFF.

This clone turned up a few times. The chain combines TRBV6-1 with TRBJ1-4; TRBD1 matches 9 bases. This CDR3 has 16 residues. V shed 4 bases, J shed 7 bases, and the junction held 10 bases outside the gene matches. Germline loops: CDR1 MNHNS, CDR2 SASEGT. CDR3 bases: TGTGCCAGCAGTGGCCGGGACAGGGACCTCGTTGAAAAACTGTTTTTT. As protein: CASSGRDRDLVEKLFF.

This clone appeared a single time. This sequence joins TRBV9 and TRBJ2-2, with TRBD2 matching over 10 bases. The CDR3 has 17 residues. The V segment lost 5 bases and the J segment 2 bases; nucleotides outside the gene matches: 9. Germline values: CDR1 SGDLS, CDR2 YYNGEE. The DNA of the CDR3 is TGTGCCAGCAGAAGCGGGGGGGTTACACAAAACACCGGGGAGCTGTTTTTT. Encoded protein: CASRSGGVTQNTGELFF.

The CDR3 nucleotides read TGCGCCAGCAGCTTGGAAGGGCAGGGCCAGGCAGATACGCAGTATTTT. Its translation is CASSLEGQGQADTQYF. This chain uses TRBV5-1 with TRBJ2-3, with D possibly TRBD1 on 5 matching bases. The CDR3 is 16 residues long. Trimming removed 0 bases from V and 4 bases from J, with 15 bases in between. In germline, CDR1 is SGHRS, CDR2 YFSETQ. Looking up the rest from reference TRBV5-1 and TRBJ2-3 gives the full variable domain: KAGVTQTPRYLIKTRGQQVTLSCSPISGHRSVSWYQQTPGQGLQFLFEYFSETQRNKGNFPGRFSGRQFSNSRSEMNVSTLELGDSALYLCASSLEGQGQADTQYFGPGTRLTVL.

The chain uses TRBV7-2 and TRBJ2-5; TRBD1 aligns across 7 bases. Germline CDR1 is SGHTA and CDR2 is FQGNSA. This CDR3 has 16 residues. The ends lost 1 base at V and 5 bases at J; junction bases unmatched: 10. The CDR3 DNA reads as TGTGCCAGCAGCTTAGGTGACAGGGTGTTATGGGAGACCCAGTACTTC. Translated, it gives CASSLGDRVLWETQYF.

A note on this clone: Within the sample, other DNA sequences also encode this same CDR3. This chain connects TRBV6-5 to TRBJ2-1; tentative D call: TRBD2 (5 bases). The germline V gene encodes CDR1 MNHEY and CDR2 SVGAGI. The CDR3 totals 15 residues. The V end was cut by 0 bases, the J end by 2 bases, with 8 bases between. CDR3 sequence (DNA): TGTGCCAGCAGTTACTCGCCGGGAACCTACAATGAGCAGTTCTTC. Translation gives CASSYSPGTYNEQFF.

The rearrangement links TRBV15 to TRBJ2-7; 8 bases fit TRBD2. In germline, CDR1 is LNHNV, CDR2 YYDKDF (reference sequence). V trimming: 0 bases; J trimming: 4 bases; junction bases outside the gene matches: 2. The CDR3 spans 14 residues. CDR3 sequence reads: CATSREAGDYEQYF. CDR3 sequence (DNA): TGTGCCACCAGCAGAGAAGCGGGGGATTACGAGCAGTACTTC.